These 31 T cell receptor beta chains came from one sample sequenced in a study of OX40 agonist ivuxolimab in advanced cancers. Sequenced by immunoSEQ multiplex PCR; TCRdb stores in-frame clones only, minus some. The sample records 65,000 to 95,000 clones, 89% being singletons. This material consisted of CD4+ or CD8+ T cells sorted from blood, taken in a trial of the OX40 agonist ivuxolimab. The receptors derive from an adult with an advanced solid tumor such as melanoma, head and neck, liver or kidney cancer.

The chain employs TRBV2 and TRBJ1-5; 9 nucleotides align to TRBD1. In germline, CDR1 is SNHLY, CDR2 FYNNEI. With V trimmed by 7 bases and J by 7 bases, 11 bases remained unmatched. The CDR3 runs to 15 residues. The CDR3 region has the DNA TGTGCCAGCAACCGGGACAGGGTCCGAGACCAGCCCCAGCATTTT. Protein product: CASNRDRVRDQPQHF.

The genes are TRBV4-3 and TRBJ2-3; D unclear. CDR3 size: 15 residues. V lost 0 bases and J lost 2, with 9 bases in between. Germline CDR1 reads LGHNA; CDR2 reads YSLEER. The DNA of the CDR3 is TGCGCCAGCAGCCAAGAGCAGTCTCACACAGATACGCAGTATTTT. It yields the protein CASSQEQSHTDTQYF.

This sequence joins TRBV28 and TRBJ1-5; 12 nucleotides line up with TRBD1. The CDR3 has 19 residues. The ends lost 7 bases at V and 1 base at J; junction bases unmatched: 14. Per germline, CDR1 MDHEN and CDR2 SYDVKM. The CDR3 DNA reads TGTGCCAGCACCTTGAGCCGGGACAGGGGGCTCGGGAGCAATCAGCCCCAGCATTTT. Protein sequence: CASTLSRDRGLGSNQPQHF.

CDR3 sequence: CASSVGETGSQPQHF. The CDR3 DNA reads as TGTGCCAGCAGCGTAGGCGAGACAGGGAGTCAGCCCCAGCATTTT. This chain links TRBV9 with TRBJ1-5; 7 bases align to TRBD1. Germline V gene sequence: CDR1 SGDLS, CDR2 YYNGEE. The CDR3 extends over 15 amino acids. The ends lost 0 bases at V and 6 bases at J; junction bases unmatched: 6.

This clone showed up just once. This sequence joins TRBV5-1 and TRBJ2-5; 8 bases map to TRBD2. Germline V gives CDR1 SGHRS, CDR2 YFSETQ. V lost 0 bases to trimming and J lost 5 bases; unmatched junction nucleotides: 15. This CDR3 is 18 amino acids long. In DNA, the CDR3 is TGCGCCAGCAGCTTGGTAGGCGCGGGGGGCCAACACCCGGAGACCCAGTACTTC. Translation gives CASSLVGAGGQHPETQYF.

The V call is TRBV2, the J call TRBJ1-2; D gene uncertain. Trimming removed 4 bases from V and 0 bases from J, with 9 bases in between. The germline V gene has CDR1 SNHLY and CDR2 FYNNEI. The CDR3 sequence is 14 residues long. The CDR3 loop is CASSATVANYGYTF. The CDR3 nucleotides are TGTGCCAGCAGTGCTACGGTTGCTAACTATGGCTACACCTTC.

The CDR3 DNA sequence: TGTGCCAGCAGCTCCCAGTGGCAAACAGGCTTAAACTATGGCTACACCTTC. As protein: CASSSQWQTGLNYGYTF. This rearrangement joins TRBV5-4 to TRBJ1-2, with a possible D match to TRBD1 (5 bases). The germline CDR1 and CDR2 sequences are SGHNT and YYREEE (reference sequence). The CDR3 runs to 17 residues. The V end was cut by 3 bases, the J end by 2 bases, with 20 bases between.

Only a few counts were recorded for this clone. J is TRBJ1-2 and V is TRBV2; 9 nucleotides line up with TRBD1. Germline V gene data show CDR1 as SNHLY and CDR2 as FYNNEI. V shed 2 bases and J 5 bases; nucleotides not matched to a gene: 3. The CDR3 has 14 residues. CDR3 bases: TGTGCCAGCAGTGAATGGGGGACAGGGTATGGCTACACCTTC. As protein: CASSEWGTGYGYTF.

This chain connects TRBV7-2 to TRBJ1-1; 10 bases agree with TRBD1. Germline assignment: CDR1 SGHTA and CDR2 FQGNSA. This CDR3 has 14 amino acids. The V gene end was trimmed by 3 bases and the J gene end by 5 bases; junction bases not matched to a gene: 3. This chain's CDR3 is CASSFRTGGTEAFF. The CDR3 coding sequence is TGTGCCAGCAGCTTCCGGACAGGGGGGACTGAAGCTTTCTTT. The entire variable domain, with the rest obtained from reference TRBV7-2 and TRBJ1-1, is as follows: GAGVSQSPSNKVTEKGKDVELRCDPISGHTALYWYRQSLGQGLEFLIYFQGNSAPDKSGLPSDRFSAERTGGSVSTLTIQRTQQEDSAVYLCASSFRTGGTEAFFGQGTRLTVV.

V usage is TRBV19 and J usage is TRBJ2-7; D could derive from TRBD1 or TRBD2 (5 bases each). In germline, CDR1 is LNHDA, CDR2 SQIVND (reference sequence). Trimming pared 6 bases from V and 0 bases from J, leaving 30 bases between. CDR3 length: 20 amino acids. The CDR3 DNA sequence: TGTGCCAGTAGCCCTGGTGGATGGGGGTTAACTCGGGAAAGCTCCTACGAGCAGTACTTC. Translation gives CASSPGGWGLTRESSYEQYF.

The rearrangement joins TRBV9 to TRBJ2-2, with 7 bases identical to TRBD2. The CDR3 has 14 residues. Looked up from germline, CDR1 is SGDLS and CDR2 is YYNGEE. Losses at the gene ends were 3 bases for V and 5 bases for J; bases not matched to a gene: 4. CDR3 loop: CASSGAGYTGELFF. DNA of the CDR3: TGTGCCAGCAGCGGAGCGGGATATACCGGGGAGCTGTTTTTT.

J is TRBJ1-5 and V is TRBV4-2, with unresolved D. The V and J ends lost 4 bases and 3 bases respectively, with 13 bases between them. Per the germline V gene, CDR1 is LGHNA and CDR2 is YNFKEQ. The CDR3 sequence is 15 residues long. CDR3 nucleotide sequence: TGTGCCAGCAGCCTAAACACCCAGTCCAATCAGCCCCAGCATTTT. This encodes CASSLNTQSNQPQHF.

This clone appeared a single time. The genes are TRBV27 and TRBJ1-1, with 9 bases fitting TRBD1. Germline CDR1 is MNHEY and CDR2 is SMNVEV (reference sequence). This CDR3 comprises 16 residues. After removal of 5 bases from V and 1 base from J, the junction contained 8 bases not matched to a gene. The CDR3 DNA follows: TGTGCCAGCAGTCTAACACCGACAGGGGGGAACACTGAAGCTTTCTTT. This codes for CASSLTPTGGNTEAFF.

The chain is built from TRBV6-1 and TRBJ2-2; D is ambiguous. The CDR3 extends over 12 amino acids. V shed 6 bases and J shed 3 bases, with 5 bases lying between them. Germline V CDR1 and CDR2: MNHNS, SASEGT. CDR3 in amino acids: CASRLDTGELFF. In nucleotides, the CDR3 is TGTGCCAGCAGACTCGACACCGGGGAGCTGTTTTTT.

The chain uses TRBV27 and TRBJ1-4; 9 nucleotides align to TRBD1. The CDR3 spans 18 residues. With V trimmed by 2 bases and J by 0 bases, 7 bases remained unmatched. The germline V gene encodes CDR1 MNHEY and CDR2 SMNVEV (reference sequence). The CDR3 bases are TGTGCCAGCAGTTTAACCCCGGGACAGGGTGCAACTAATGAAAAACTGTTTTTT. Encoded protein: CASSLTPGQGATNEKLFF.

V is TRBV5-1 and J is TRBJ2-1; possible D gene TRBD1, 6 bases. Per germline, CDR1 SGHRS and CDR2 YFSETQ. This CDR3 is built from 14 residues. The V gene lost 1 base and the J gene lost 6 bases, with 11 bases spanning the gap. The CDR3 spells CASSLTGWGNEQFF. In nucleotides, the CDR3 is TGCGCCAGCAGCTTGACAGGGTGGGGCAATGAGCAGTTCTTC. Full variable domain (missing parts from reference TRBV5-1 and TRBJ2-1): KAGVTQTPRYLIKTRGQQVTLSCSPISGHRSVSWYQQTPGQGLQFLFEYFSETQRNKGNFPGRFSGRQFSNSRSEMNVSTLELGDSALYLCASSLTGWGNEQFFGPGTRLTVL.

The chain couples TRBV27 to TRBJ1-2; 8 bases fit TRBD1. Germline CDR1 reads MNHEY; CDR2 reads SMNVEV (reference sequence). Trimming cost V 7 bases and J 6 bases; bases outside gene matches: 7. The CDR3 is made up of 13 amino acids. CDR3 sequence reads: CASKVRGRDGYTF. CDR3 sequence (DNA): TGTGCCAGCAAGGTCAGGGGGCGCGATGGCTACACCTTC.

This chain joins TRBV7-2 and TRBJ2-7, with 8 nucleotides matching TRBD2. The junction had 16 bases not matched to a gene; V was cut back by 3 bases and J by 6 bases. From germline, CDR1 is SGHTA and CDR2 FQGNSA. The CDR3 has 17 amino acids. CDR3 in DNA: TGTGCCAGCAGCTTGGAATCTGTAGCGGGAAGGAGGGGCGAGCAGTACTTC. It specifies CASSLESVAGRRGEQYF. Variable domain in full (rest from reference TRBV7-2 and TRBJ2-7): GAGVSQSPSNKVTEKGKDVELRCDPISGHTALYWYRQSLGQGLEFLIYFQGNSAPDKSGLPSDRFSAERTGGSVSTLTIQRTQQEDSAVYLCASSLESVAGRRGEQYFGPGTRLTVT.

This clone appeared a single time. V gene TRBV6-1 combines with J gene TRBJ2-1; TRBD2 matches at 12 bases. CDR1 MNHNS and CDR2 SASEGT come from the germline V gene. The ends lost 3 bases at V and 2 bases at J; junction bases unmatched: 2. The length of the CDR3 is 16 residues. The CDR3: CASSDPSGRAYNEQFF. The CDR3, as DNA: TGTGCCAGCAGTGACCCTAGCGGGAGGGCCTACAATGAGCAGTTCTTC.

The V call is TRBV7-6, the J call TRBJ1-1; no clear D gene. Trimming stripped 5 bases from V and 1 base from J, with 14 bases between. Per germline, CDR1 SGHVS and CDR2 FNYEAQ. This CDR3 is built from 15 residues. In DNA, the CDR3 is TGTGCCAGCAGCCGCTTGGGGTACCAGAACACTGAAGCTTTCTTT. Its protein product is CASSRLGYQNTEAFF. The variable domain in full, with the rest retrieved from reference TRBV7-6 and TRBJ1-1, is GAGVSQSPRYKVTKRGQDVALRCDPISGHVSLYWYRQALGQGPEFLTYFNYEAQQDKSGLPNDRFSAERPEGSISTLTIQRTEQRDSAMYRCASSRLGYQNTEAFFGQGTRLTVV.

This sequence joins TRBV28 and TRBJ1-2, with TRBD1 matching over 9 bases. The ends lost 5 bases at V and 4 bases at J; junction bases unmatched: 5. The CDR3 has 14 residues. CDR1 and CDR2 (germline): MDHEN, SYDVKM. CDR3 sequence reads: CASSRDRGSYGYTF. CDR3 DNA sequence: TGTGCCAGCAGTCGTGACAGGGGGAGCTATGGCTACACCTTC.

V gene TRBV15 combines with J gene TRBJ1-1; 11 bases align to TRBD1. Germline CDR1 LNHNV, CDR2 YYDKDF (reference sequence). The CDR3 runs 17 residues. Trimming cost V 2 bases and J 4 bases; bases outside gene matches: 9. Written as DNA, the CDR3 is TGTGCCACCAGCAGATCTTTAGGACAGGGGGCGGGCACTGAAGCTTTCTTT. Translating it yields CATSRSLGQGAGTEAFF.

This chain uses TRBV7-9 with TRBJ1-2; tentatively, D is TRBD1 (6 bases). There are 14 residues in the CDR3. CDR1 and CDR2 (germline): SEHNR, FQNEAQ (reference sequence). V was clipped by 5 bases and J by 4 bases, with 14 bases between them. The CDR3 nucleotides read TGTGCCAGCAGCGAAAGGGGGAGACCCTATGGCTACACCTTC. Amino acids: CASSERGRPYGYTF.

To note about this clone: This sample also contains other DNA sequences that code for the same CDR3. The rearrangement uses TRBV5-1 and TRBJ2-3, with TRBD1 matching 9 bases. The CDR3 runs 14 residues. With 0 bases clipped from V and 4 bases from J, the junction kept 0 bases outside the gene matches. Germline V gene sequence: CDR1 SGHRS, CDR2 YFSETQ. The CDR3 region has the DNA TGCGCCAGCAGCTTGGGACAGGGGGCAGATACGCAGTATTTT. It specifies CASSLGQGADTQYF.

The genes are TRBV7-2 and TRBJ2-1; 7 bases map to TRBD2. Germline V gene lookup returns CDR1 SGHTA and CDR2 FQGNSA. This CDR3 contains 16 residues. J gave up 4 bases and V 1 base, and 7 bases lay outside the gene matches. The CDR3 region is CASSLGRSGVYNEQFF. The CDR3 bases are TGTGCCAGCAGCTTAGGAAGAAGCGGGGTTTACAATGAGCAGTTCTTC. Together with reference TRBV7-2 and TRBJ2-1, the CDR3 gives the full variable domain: GAGVSQSPSNKVTEKGKDVELRCDPISGHTALYWYRQSLGQGLEFLIYFQGNSAPDKSGLPSDRFSAERTGGSVSTLTIQRTQQEDSAVYLCASSLGRSGVYNEQFFGPGTRLTVL.

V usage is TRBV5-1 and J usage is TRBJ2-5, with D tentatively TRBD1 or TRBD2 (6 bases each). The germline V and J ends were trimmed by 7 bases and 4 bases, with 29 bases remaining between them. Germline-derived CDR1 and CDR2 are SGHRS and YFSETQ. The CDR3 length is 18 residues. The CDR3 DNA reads TGCGCCAGCGCCCAGGGTGCCGGGGGCGCTTTTGGGCGAGAGACCCAGTACTTC. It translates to CASAQGAGGAFGRETQYF. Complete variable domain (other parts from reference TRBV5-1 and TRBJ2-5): KAGVTQTPRYLIKTRGQQVTLSCSPISGHRSVSWYQQTPGQGLQFLFEYFSETQRNKGNFPGRFSGRQFSNSRSEMNVSTLELGDSALYLCASAQGAGGAFGRETQYFGPGTRLLVL.

The CDR3 is CASSSHYGQNYEQYF. Here the CDR3 DNA reads TGTGCCAGCAGTTCACACTACGGGCAGAACTACGAGCAGTACTTC. The chain has TRBV6-5 and TRBJ2-7, with D unresolved. CDR3 size: 15 residues. The germline V gene has CDR1 MNHEY and CDR2 SVGAGI. V lost 4 bases and J 3 bases, leaving 16 bases between the germline ends.

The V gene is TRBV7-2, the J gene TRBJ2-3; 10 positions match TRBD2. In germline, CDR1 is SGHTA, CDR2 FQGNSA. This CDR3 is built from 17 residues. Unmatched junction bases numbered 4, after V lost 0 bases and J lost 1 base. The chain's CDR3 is CASSLAASGSGTDTQYF. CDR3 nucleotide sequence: TGTGCCAGCAGCTTAGCGGCTAGCGGGAGTGGCACAGATACGCAGTATTTT.

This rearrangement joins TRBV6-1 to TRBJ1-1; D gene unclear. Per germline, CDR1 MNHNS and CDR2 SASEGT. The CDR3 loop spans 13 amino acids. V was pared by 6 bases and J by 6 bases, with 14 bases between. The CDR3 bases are TGTGCCAGCAGCGGTATCAAACGAGCTGAAGCTTTCTTT. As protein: CASSGIKRAEAFF.

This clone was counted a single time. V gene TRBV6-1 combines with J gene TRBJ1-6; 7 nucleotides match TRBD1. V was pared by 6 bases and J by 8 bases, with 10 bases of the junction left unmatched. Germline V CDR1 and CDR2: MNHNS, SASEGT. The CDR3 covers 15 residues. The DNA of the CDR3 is TGTGCCAGCAGATACCTGACAGGGATTGATTCACCCCTCCACTTT. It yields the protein CASRYLTGIDSPLHF.

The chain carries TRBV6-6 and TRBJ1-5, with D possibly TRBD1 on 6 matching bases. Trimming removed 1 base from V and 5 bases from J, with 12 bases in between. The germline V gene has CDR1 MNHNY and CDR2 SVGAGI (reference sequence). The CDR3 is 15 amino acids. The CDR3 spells CASSYYRDTHQPQHF. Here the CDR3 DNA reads TGTGCCAGCAGTTACTACCGGGACACCCATCAGCCCCAGCATTTT.